The table lists the clone carrying this T cell receptor (beta chain) with a few counts. TCRdb used MiXCR to reprocess the 5' RACE reads, holding one entry per CDR3 protein. The sample contains around 150,000 distinct CDR3 sequences, 40% to 50% of which appear only once. The length of the CDR3 is 19 residues. Germline V gene sequence: CDR1 MDHEN, CDR2 SYDVKM. Trimming took 5 bases from V and 4 from J, leaving 27 bases between them. This sample was included in a study of CD8 T cells in ankylosing spondylitis. The sequenced material came from synovial fluid, either unsorted or a sorted T cell fraction (not recorded which). The clonotype comes from a male donor with ankylosing spondylitis. This sequence joins TRBV28 and TRBJ2-1, with TRBD2 as a possible D gene (6 bases). The CDR3 is CASSPRCGGYLHCYNEQFF. As DNA, the CDR3 is TGTGCCAGCAGTCCCCGGTGTGGAGGGTACCTCCACTGTTACAATGAGCAGTTCTTC.